This T cell receptor (beta chain) emerged from a study of CD8 T cells in Susac syndrome. The CD8+ and CD4+ T cells were negatively isolated, with the TEMRA cells enriched by FACS. With random hexamers, reverse transcription was performed on about 0.45 to 1 ug of RNA. TCRdb re-analysed the immunoSEQ multiplex PCR reads in MiXCR, keeping a single row per CDR3 protein. The sample shows almost 450,000 distinct CDR3 sequences, more than 80% of them seen only once. Sequencing used CD8+ T cells from PBMCs. The TCR comes from a human donor with multiple sclerosis.

CDR3 sequence reads: CASSIGTGHTKMLSNTGELFF. The DNA for the CDR3 is TGTGCCAGCAGCATCGGGACAGGGCATACAAAGATGTTATCGAACACCGGGGAGCTGTTTTTT. This chain links TRBV6-1 with TRBJ2-2, with TRBD1 matching over 9 bases. Germline V gives CDR1 MNHNS, CDR2 SASEGT. J gave up 0 bases and V 6 bases, and 20 bases lay outside the gene matches. The CDR3 spans 21 residues.